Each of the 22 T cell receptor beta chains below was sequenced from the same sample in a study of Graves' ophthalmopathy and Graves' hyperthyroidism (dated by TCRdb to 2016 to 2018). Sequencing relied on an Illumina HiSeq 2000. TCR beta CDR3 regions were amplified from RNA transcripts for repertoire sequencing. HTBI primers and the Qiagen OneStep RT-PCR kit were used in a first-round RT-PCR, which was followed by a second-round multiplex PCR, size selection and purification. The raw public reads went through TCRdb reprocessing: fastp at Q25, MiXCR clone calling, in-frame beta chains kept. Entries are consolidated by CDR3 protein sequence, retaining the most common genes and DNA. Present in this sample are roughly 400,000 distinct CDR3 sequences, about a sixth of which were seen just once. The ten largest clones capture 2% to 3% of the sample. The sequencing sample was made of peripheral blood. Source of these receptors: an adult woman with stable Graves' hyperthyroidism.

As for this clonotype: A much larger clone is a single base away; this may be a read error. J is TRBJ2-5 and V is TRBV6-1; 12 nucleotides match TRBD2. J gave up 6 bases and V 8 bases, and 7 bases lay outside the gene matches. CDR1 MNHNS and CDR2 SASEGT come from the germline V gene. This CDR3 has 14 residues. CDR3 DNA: TGTGCCAGCGGTCTGACTAGCGGGAGCCAGACCCAGTACTTC. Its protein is CASGLTSGSQTQYF.

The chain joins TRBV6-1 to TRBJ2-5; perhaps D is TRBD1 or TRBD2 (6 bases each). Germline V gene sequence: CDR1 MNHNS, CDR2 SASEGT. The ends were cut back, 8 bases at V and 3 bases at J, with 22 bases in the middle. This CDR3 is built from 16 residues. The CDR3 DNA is TGTGCCAGCTCTTGGGGGCAGCGGAGGGGCAAAGAGACCCAGTACTTC. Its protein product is CASSWGQRRGKETQYF.

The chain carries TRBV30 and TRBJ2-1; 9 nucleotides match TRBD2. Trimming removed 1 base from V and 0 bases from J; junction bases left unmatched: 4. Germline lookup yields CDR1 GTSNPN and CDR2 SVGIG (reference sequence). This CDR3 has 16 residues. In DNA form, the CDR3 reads TGTGCCTGGAGTGGGACTAGCGTTAGCTCCTACAATGAGCAGTTCTTC. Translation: CAWSGTSVSSYNEQFF.

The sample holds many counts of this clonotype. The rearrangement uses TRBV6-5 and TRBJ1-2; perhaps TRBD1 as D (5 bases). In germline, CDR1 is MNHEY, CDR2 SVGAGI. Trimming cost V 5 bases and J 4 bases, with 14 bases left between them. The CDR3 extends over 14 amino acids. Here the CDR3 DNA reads TGTGCCAGCAGTCCAGGCTGGGGGACCTATGGCTACACCTTC. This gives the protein CASSPGWGTYGYTF.

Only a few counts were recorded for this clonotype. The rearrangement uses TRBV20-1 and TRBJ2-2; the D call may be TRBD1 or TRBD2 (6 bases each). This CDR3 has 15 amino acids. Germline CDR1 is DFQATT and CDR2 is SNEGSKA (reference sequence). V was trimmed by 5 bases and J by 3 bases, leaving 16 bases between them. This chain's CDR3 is CSASPPGAHTGELFF. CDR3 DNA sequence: TGCAGTGCTTCCCCCCCGGGGGCGCACACCGGGGAGCTGTTTTTT.

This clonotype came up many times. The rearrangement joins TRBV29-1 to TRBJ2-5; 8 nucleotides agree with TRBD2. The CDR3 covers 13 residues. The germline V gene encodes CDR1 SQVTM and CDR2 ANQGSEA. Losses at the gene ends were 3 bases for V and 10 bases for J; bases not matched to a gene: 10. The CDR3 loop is CSVEREASSDQYF. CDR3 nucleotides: TGCAGCGTTGAGCGGGAGGCCTCCAGCGACCAGTACTTC.

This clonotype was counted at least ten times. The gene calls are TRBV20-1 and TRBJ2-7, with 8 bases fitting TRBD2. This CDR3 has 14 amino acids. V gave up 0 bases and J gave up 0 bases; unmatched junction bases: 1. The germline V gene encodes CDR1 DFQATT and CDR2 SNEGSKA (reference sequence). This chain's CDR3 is CSARDTSGSYEQYF. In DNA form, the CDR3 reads TGCAGTGCTAGAGACACTAGCGGCTCCTACGAGCAGTACTTC.

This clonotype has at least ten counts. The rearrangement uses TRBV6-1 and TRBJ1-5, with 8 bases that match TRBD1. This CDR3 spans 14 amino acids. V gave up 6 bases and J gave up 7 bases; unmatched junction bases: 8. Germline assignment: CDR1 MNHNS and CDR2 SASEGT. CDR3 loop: CASSSAGGEQPQHF. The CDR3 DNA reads TGTGCCAGCAGCTCCGCAGGGGGCGAGCAGCCCCAGCATTTT.

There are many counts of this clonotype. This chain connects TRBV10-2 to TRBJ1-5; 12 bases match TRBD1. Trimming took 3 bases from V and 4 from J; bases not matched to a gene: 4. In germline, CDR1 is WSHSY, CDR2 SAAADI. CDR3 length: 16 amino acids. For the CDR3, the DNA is TGCGCCAGCAGTGACCCGGGACAGGGGGCTAATCAGCCCCAGCATTTT. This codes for CASSDPGQGANQPQHF.

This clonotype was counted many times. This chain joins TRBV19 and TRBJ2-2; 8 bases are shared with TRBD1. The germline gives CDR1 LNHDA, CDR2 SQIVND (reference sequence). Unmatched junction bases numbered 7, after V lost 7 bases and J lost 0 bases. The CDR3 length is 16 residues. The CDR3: CASIEWGQANTGELFF. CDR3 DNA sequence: TGTGCCAGTATAGAATGGGGACAGGCGAACACCGGGGAGCTGTTTTTT.

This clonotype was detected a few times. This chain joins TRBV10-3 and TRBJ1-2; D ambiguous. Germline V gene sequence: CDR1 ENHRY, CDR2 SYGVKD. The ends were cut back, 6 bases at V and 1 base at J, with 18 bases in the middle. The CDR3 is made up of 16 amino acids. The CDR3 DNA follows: TGTGCCATCAGATTGAATCTGAAAACGGGTAACTATGGCTACACCTTC. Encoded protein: CAIRLNLKTGNYGYTF.

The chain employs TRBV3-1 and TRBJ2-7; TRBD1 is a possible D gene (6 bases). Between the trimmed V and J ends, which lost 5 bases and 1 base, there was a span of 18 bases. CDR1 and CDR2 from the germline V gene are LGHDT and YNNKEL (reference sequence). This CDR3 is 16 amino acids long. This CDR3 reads CASSTKAGTPSYEQYF. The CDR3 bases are TGTGCCAGCAGCACAAAGGCCGGGACACCATCCTACGAGCAGTACTTC.

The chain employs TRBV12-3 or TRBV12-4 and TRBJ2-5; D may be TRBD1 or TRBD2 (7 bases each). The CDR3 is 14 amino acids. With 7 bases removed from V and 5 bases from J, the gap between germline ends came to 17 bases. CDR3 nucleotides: TGTGCCAGCAAGCTACAGGGGCGGGGGGAGACCCAGTACTTC. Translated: CASKLQGRGETQYF.

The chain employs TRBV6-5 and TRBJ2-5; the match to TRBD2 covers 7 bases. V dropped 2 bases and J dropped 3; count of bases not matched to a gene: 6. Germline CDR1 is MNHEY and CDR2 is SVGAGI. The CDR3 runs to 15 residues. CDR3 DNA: TGTGCCAGCAGTTACCTGGCGGGAGAGGAAGAGACCCAGTACTTC. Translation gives CASSYLAGEEETQYF.

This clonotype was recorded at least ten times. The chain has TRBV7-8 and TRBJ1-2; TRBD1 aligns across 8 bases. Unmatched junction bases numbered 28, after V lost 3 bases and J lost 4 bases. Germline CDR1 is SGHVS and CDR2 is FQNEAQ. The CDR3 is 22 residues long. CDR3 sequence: CASSFPTQRQGPATPGGYGYTF. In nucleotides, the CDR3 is TGTGCCAGCAGCTTCCCCACACAACGACAGGGGCCCGCAACCCCCGGGGGCTATGGCTACACCTTC.

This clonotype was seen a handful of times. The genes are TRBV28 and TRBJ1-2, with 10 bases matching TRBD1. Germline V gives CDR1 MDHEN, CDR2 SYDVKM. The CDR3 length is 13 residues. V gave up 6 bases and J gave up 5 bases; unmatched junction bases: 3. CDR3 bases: TGTGCCAGCAGCGGGACAGGGGAATATGGCTACACCTTC. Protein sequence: CASSGTGEYGYTF.

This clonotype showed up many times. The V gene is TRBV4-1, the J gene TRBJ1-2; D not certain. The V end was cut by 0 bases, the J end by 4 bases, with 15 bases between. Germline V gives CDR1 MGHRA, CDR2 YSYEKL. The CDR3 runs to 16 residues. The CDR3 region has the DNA TGCGCCAGCAGCCAAGATCCTGAAGTTCTCCCCTATGGCTACACCTTC. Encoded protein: CASSQDPEVLPYGYTF.

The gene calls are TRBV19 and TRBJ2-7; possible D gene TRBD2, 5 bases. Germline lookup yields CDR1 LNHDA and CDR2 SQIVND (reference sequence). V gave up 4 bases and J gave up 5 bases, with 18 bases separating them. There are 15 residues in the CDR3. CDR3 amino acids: CASSKSSGLIHEQYF. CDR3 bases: TGTGCCAGTAGTAAATCCTCGGGGTTGATCCACGAGCAGTACTTC. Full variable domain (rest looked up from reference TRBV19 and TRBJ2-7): DGGITQSPKYLFRKEGQNVTLSCEQNLNHDAMYWYRQDPGQGLRLIYYSQIVNDFQKGDIAEGYSVSREKKESFPLTVTSAQKNPTAFYLCASSKSSGLIHEQYFGPGTRLTVT.

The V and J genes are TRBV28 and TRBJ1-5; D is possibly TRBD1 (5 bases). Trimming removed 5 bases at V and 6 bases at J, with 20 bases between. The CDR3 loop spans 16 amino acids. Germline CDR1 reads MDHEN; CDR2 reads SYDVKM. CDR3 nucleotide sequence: TGTGCCAGCAGTCCCCGACCAGACGGGGGAATTCAGCCCCAGCATTTT. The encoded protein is CASSPRPDGGIQPQHF.

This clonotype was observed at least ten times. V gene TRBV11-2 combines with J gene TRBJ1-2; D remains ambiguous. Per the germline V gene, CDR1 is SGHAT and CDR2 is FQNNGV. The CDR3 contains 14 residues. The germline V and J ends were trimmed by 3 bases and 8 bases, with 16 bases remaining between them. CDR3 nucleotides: TGTGCCAGCAGCTTCTCGGGTGGATTCTTGGGCTACACCTTC. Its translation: CASSFSGGFLGYTF.

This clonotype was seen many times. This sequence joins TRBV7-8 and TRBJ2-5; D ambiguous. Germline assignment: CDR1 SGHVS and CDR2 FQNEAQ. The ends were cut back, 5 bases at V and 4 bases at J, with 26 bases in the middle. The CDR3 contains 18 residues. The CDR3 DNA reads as TGTGCCAGCAGCAAAAGGGATACGTTTGGGGAAAGTCCAGAGACCCAGTACTTC. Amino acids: CASSKRDTFGESPETQYF. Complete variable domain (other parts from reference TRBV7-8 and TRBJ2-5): GAGVSQSPRYKVAKRGQDVALRCDPISGHVSLFWYQQALGQGPEFLTYFQNEAQLDKSGLPSDRFFAERPEGSVSTLKIQRTQQEDSAVYLCASSKRDTFGESPETQYFGPGTRLLVL.

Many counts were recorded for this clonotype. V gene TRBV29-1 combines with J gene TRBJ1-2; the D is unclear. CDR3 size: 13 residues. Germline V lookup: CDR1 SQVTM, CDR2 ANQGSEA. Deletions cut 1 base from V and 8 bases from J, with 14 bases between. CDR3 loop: CSVEGGTYFGYTF. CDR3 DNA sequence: TGCAGCGTTGAAGGGGGAACCTACTTCGGCTACACCTTC. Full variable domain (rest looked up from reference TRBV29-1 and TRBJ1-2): SAVISQKPSRDICQRGTSLTIQCQVDSQVTMMFWYRQQPGQSLTLIATANQGSEATYESGFVIDKFPISRPNLTFSTLTVSNMSPEDSSIYLCSVEGGTYFGYTFGSGTRLTVV.